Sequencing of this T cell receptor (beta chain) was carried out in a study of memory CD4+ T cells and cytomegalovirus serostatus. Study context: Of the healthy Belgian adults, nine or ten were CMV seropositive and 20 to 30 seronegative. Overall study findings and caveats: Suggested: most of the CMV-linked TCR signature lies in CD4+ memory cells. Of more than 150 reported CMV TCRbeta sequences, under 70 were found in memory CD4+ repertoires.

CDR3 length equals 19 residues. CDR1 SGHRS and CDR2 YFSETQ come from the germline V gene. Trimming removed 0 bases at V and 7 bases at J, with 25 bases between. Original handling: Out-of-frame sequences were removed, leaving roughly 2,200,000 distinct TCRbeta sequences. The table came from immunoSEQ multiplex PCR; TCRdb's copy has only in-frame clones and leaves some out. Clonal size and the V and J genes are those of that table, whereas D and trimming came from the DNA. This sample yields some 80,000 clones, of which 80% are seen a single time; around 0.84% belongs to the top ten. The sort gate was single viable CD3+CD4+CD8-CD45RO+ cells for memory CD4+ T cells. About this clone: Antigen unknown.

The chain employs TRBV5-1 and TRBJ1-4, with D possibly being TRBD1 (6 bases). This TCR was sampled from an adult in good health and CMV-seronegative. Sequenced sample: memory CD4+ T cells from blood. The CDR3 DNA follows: TGCGCCAGCAGCTTGGCCTCGCATGAGCCAAGGGGGAGTAGTGAAAAACTGTTTTTT. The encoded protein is CASSLASHEPRGSSEKLFF.